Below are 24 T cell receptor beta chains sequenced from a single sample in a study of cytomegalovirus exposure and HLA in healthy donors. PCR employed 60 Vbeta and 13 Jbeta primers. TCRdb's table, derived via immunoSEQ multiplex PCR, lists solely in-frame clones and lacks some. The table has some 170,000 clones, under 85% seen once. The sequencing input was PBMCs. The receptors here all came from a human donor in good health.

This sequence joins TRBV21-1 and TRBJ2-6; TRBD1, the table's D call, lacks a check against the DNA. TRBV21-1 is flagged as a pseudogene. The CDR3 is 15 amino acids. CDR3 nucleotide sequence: TGTGCCAGCACCACAGGGGAAACTGGGGCCAACGTCCTGACTTTC. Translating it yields CASTTGETGANVLTF.

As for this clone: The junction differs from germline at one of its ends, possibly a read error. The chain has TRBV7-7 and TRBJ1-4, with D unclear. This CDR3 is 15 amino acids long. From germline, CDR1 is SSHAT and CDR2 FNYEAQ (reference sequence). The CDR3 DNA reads TGTGCTAGCAGCTTAGATGGAGGTCCTAATGAAAAACTGTTTTTT. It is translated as CASSLDGGPNEKLFF.

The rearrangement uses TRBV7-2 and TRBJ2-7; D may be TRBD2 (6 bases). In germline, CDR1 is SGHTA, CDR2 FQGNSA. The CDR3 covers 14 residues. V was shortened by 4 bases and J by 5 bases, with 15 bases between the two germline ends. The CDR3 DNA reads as TGTGCCAGCAGCTCGGGACTTATATCCCACGAGCAGTACTTC. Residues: CASSSGLISHEQYF.

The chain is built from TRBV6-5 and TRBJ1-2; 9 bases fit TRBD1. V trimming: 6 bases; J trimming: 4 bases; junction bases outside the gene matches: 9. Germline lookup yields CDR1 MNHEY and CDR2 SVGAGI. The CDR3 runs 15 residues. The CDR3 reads CASSPNRGQGYGYTF. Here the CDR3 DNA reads TGTGCCAGCAGCCCCAACAGGGGGCAGGGCTATGGCTACACCTTC.

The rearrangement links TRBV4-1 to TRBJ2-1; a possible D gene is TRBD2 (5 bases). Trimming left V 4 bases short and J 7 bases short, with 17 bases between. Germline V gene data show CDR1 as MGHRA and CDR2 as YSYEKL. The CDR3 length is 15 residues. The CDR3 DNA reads TGCGCCAGCAGCCTCCCAACTAGGCTTCGAAATGAGCAGTTCTTC. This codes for CASSLPTRLRNEQFF.

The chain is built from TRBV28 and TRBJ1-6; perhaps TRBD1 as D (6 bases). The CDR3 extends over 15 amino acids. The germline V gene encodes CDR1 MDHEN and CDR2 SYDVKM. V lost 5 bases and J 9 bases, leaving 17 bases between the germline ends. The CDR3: CASSPRLGAGSPLHF. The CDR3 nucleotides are TGTGCCAGCAGTCCCCGCCTGGGGGCGGGTTCACCCCTCCACTTT.

The CDR3 coding sequence is TGCGCCAGCAGCCCATTCTCGACAGGCGTCTACGAGCAGTACTTC. It translates to CASSPFSTGVYEQYF. The chain employs TRBV4-1 and TRBJ2-7; TRBD1 is a possible D gene (6 bases). Trimming stripped 4 bases from V and 3 bases from J, with 16 bases between. Germline V gene lookup returns CDR1 MGHRA and CDR2 YSYEKL. This CDR3 is 15 amino acids long.

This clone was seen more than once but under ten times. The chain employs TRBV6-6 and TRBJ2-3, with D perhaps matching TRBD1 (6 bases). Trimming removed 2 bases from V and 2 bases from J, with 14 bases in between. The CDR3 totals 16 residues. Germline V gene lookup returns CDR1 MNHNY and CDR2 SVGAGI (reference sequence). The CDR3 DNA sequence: TGTGCCAGCAGTTACGGGGACATAACCCTCACAGATACGCAGTATTTT. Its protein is CASSYGDITLTDTQYF.

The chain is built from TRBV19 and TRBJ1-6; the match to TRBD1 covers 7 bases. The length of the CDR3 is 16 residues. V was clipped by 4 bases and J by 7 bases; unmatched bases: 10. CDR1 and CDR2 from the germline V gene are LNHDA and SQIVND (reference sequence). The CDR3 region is CASSSPDRARNSPLHF. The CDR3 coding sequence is TGTGCCAGTAGTAGCCCCGACAGGGCCCGGAATTCACCCCTCCACTTT.

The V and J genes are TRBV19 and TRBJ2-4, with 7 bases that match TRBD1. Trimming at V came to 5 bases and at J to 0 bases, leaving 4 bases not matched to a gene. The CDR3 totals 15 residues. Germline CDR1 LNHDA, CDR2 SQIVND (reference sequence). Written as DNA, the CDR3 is TGTGCCAGTAGTCGACAGGGTCTAGCCAAAAACATTCAGTACTTC. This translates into CASSRQGLAKNIQYF.

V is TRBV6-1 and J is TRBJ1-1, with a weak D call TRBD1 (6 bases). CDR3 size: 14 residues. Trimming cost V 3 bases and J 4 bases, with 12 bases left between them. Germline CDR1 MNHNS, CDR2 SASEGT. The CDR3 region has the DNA TGTGCCAGCAGTGACAGGGGTAGGTTCACTGAAGCTTTCTTT. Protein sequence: CASSDRGRFTEAFF.

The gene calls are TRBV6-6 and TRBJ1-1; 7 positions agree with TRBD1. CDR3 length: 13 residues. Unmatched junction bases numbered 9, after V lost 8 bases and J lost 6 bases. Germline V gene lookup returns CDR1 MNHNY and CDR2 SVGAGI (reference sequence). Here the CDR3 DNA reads TGTGCCAGCTCCGGACAGGCAATCGCTGAAGCTTTCTTT. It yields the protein CASSGQAIAEAFF.

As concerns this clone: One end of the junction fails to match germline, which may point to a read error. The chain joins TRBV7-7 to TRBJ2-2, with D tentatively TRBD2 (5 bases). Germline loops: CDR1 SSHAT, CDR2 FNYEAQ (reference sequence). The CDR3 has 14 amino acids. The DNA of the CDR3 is TGTGCTAGCAGCTTTGTGGAGGCCACCGGGGAGCTGTTTTTT. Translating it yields CASSFVEATGELFF.

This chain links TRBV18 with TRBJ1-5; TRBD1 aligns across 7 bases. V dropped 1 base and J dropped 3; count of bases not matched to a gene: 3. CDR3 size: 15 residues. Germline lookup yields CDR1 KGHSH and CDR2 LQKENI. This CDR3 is CASSPQTGPNQPQHF. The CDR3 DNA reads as TGTGCCAGCTCACCACAGACAGGGCCCAATCAGCCCCAGCATTTT.

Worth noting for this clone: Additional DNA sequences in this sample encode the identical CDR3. CDR3 sequence (DNA): TGCGCCAGCAGCTTCGGTCAGGACTATGGCTACACCTTC. Protein sequence: CASSFGQDYGYTF. The chain carries TRBV5-1 and TRBJ1-2; D is unresolved. Per germline, CDR1 SGHRS and CDR2 YFSETQ. V was clipped by 2 bases and J by 3 bases, with 8 bases between them. The CDR3 length is 13 residues.

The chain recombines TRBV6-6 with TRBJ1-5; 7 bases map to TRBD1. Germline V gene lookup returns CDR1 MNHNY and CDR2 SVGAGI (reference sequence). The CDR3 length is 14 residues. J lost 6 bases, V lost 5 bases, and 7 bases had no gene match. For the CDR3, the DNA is TGTGCCAGCAGTATATGGGCAGGGGGTCAGCCCCAGCATTTT. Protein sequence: CASSIWAGGQPQHF.

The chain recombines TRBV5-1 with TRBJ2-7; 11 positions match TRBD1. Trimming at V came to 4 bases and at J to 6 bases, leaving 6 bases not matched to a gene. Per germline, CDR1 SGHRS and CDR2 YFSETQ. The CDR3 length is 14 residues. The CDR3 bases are TGCGCCAGCAGCCCAGGACAGGGGGCGGCCGAGCAGTACTTC. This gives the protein CASSPGQGAAEQYF. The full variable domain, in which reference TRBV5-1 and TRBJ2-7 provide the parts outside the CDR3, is KAGVTQTPRYLIKTRGQQVTLSCSPISGHRSVSWYQQTPGQGLQFLFEYFSETQRNKGNFPGRFSGRQFSNSRSEMNVSTLELGDSALYLCASSPGQGAAEQYFGPGTRLTVT.

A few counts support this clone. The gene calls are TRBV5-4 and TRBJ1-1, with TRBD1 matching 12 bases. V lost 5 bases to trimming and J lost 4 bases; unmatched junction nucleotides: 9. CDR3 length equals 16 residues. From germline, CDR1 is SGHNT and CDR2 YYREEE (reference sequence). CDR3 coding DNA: TGTGCCAGCAGTGGGGACAGGGGGCGGTGGAGCACTGAAGCTTTCTTT. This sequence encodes CASSGDRGRWSTEAFF. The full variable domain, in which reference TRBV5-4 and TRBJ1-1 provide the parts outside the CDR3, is ETGVTQSPTHLIKTRGQQVTLRCSSQSGHNTVSWYQQALGQGPQFIFQYYREEENGRGNFPPRFSGLQFPNYSSELNVNALELDDSALYLCASSGDRGRWSTEAFFGQGTRLTVV.

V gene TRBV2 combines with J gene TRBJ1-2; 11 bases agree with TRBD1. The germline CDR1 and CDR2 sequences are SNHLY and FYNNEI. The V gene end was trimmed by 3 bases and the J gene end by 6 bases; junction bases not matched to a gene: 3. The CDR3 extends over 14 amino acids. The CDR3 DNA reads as TGTGCCAGCAGTGAGGGACAGGGGGTTCATGGCTACACCTTC. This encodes CASSEGQGVHGYTF.

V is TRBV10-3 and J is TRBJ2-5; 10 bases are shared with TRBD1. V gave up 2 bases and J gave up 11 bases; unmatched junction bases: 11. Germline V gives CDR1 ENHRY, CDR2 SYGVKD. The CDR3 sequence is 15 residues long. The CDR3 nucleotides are TGTGCCATCAGTGAGCAGACAGGGGGCTCGTCTGGTCAGTACTTC. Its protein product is CAISEQTGGSSGQYF.

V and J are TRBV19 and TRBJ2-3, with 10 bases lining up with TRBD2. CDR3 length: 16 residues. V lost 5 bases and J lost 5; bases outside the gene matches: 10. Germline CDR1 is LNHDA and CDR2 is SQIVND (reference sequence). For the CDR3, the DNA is TGTGCCAGTAGTCCATCTAGCGGGGGTCGGGTAGATACGCAGTATTTT. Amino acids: CASSPSSGGRVDTQYF.

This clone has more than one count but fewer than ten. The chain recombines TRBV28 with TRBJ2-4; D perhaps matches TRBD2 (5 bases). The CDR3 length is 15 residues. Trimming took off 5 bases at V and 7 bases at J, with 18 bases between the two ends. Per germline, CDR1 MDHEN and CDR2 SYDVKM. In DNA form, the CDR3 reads TGTGCCAGCAGTCCCAACCGACGGCGAGGGAACATTCAGTACTTC. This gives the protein CASSPNRRRGNIQYF.

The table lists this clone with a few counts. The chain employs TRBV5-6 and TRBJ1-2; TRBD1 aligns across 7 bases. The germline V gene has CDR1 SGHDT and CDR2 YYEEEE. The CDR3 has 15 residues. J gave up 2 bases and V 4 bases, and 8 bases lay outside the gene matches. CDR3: CASSRSTTGNYGYTF. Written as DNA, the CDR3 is TGTGCCAGCAGCAGATCGACGACAGGGAACTATGGCTACACCTTC.

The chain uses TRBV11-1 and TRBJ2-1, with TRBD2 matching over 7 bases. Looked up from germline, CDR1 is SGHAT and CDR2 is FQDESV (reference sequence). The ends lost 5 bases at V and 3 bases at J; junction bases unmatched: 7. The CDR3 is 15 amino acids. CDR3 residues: CASSTSGGGYNEQFF. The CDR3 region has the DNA TGTGCCAGCAGCACTAGTGGGGGGGGCTACAATGAGCAGTTCTTC.